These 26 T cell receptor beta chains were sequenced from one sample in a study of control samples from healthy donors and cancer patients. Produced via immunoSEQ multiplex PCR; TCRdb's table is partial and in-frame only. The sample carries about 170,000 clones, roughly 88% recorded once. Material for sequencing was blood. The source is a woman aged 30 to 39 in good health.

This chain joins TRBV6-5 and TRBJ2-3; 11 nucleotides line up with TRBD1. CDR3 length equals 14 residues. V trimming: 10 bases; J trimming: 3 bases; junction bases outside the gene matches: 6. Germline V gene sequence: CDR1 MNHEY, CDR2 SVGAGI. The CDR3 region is CAIRDRGWTDTQYF. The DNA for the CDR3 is TGTGCCATTAGGGACAGGGGGTGGACAGATACGCAGTATTTT.

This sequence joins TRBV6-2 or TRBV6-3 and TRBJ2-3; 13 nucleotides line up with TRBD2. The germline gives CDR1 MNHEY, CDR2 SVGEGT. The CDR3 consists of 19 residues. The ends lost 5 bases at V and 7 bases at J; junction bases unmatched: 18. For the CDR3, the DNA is TGTGCCAGCAGTGGAGAACGAAGCCTACTAGCGGGAGGGGGCTATACGCAGTATTTT. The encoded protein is CASSGERSLLAGGGYTQYF.

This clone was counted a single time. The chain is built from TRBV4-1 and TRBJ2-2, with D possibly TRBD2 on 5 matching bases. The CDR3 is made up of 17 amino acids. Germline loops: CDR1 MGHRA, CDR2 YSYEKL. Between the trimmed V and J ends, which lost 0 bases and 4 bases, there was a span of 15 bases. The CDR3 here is CASSQERVLARTGELFF. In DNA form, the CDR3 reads TGCGCCAGCAGCCAAGAACGGGTGCTAGCTCGCACCGGGGAGCTGTTTTTT.

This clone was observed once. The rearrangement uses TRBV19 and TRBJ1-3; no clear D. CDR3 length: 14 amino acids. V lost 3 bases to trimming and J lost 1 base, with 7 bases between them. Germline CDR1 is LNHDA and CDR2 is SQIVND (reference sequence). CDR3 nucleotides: TGTGCCAGTAGTATTGGTGGGTCTGGAAACACCATATATTTT. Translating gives CASSIGGSGNTIYF.

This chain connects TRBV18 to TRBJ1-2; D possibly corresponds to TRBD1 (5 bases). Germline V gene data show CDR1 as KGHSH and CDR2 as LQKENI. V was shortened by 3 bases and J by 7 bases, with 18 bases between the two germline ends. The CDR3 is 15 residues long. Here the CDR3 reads CASSPPGTRFGGYTF. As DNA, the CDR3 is TGTGCCAGCTCACCCCCAGGGACCCGTTTTGGTGGCTACACCTTC.

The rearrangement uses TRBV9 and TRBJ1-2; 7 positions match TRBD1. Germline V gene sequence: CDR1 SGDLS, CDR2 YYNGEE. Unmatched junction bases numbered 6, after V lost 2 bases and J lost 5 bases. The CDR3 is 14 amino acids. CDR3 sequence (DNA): TGTGCCAGCAGCGTCGACAGGGAGTTTTATGGCTACACCTTC. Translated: CASSVDREFYGYTF.

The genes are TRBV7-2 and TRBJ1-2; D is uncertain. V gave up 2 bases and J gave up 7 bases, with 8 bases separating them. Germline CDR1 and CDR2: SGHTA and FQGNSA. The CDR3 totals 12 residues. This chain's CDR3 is CASSLFGTGYTF. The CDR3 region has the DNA TGTGCCAGCAGCTTATTTGGCACTGGCTACACCTTC.

CDR3: CASSPRTPFWCEQYV. DNA for the CDR3: TGTGCCAGTAGTCCAAGGACCCCTTTCTGGTGCGAGCAGTACGTC. The chain has TRBV19 and TRBJ2-7; no definite D call. Germline V gene lookup returns CDR1 LNHDA and CDR2 SQIVND (reference sequence). Trimming took off 5 bases at V and 6 bases at J, with 20 bases between the two ends. The CDR3 is made up of 15 amino acids.

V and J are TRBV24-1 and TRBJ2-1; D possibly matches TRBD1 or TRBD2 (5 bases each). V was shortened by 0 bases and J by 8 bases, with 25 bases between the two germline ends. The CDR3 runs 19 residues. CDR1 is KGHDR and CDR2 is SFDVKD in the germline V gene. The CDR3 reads CATSDLHEAAGALRDEQFF. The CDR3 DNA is TGTGCCACCAGTGATTTGCATGAGGCGGCCGGGGCCCTGCGCGATGAGCAGTTCTTC.

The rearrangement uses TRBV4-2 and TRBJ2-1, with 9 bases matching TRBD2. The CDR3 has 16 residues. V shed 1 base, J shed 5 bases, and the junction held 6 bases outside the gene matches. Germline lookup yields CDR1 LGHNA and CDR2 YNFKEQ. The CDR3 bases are TGTGCCAGCAGCCAAGCGGGTAGCGGGAGTAACAATGAGCAGTTCTTC. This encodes CASSQAGSGSNNEQFF.

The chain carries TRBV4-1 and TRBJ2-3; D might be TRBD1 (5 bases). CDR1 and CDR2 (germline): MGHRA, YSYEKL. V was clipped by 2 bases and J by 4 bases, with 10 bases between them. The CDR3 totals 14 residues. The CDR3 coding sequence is TGCGCCAGCAGCCAAAGGGGTCGGGCAGATACGCAGTATTTT. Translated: CASSQRGRADTQYF.

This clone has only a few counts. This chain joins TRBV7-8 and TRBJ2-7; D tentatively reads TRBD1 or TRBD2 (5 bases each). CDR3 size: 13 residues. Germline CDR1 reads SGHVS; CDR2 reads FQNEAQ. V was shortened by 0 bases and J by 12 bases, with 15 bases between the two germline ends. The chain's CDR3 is CASSLADGGGGYF. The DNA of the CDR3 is TGTGCCAGCAGCTTAGCGGACGGCGGTGGGGGGTACTTC.

This CDR3 is CASSTPGGEQFF. The CDR3 region has the DNA TGTGCCAGTAGTACCCCCGGGGGTGAGCAGTTCTTC. The chain links TRBV19 to TRBJ2-1, with D perhaps matching TRBD2 (6 bases). Per germline, CDR1 LNHDA and CDR2 SQIVND (reference sequence). The V and J ends lost 4 bases and 9 bases respectively, with 10 bases between them. This CDR3 contains 12 residues.

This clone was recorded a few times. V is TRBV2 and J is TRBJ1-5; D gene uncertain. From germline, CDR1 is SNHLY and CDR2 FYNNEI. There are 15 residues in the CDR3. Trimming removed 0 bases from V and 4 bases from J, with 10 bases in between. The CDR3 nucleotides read TGTGCCAGCAGTGAAGCTGGGGTCGGTAATCAGCCCCAGCATTTT. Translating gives CASSEAGVGNQPQHF.

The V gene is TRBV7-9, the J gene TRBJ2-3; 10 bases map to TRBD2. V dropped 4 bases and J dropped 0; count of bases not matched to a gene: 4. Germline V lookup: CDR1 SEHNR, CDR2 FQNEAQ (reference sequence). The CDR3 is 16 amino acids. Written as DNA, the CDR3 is TGTGCCAGCAGCTGGACTAGCGGAGGGAGCACAGATACGCAGTATTTT. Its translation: CASSWTSGGSTDTQYF.

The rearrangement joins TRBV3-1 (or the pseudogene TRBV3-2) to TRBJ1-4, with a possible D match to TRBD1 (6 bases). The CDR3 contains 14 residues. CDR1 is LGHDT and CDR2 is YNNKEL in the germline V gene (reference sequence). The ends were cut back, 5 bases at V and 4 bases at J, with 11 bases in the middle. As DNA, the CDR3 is TGTGCCAGCAGCGGGGGGCTGGGTAATGAAAAACTGTTTTTT. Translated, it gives CASSGGLGNEKLFF.

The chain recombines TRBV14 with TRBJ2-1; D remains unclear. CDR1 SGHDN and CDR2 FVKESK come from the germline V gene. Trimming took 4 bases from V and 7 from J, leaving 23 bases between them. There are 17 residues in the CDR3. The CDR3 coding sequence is TGTGCCAGCAGCCGCACTCTGACCCCTATCGCTTCTAATGAGCAGTTCTTC. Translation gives CASSRTLTPIASNEQFF.

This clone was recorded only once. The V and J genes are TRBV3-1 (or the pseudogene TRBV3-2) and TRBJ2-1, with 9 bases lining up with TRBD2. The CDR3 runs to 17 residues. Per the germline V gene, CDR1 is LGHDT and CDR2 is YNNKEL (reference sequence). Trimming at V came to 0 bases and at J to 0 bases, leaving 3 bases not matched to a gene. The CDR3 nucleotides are TGTGCCAGCAGCCAAGACCCTAGCGGGGTCTCCTACAATGAGCAGTTCTTC. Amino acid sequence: CASSQDPSGVSYNEQFF.

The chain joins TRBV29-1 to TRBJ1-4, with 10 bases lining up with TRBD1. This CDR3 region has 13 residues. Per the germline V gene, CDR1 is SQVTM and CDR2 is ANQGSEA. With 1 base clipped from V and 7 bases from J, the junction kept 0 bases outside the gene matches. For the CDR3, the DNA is TGCAGCGTTGAAGGGACAGGGGGTGAAAAACTGTTTTTT. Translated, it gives CSVEGTGGEKLFF.

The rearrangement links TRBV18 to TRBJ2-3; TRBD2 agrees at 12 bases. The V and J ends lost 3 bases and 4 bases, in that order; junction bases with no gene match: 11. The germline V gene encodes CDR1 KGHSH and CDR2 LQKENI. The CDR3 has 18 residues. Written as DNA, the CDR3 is TGTGCCAGCTCACCCGGACTAGCGGGGATTTCGGGGGCAGATACGCAGTATTTT. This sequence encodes CASSPGLAGISGADTQYF.

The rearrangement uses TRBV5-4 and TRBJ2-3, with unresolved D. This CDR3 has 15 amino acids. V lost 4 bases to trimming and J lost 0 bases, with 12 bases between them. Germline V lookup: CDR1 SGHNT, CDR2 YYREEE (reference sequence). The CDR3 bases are TGTGCCAGCAGCCAAAAGCAGGTTAGCACAGATACGCAGTATTTT. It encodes CASSQKQVSTDTQYF.

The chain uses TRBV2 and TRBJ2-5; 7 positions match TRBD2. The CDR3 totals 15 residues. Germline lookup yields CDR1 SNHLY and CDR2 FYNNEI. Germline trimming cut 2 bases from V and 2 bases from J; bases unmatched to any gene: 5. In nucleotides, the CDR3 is TGTGCCAGCAGTGAATACGGCGGGGGACAAGAGACCCAGTACTTC. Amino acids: CASSEYGGGQETQYF.

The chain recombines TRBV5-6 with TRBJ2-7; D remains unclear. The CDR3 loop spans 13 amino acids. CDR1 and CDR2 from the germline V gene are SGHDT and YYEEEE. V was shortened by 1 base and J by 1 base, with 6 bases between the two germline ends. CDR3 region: CASSLLDSYEQYV. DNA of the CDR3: TGTGCCAGCAGCTTGCTAGATTCCTACGAGCAGTACGTC.

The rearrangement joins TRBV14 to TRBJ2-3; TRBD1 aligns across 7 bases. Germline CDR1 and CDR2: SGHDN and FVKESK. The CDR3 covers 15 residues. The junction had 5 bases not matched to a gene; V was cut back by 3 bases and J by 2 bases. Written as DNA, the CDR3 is TGTGCCAGCAGCCAGCCGGGACAGCCCACAGATACGCAGTATTTT. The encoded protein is CASSQPGQPTDTQYF.

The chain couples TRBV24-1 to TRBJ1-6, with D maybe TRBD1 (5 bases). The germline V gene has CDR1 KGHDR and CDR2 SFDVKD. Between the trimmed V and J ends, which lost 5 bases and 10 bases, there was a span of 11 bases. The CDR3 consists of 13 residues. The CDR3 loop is CATSVGEGSPLHF. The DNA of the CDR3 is TGTGCCACCAGTGTAGGGGAGGGATCACCCCTCCACTTT.

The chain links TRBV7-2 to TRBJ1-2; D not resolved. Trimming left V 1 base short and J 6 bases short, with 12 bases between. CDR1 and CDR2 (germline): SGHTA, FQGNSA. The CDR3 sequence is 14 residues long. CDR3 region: CASSLGLPGDGYTF. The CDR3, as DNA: TGTGCCAGCAGCTTAGGGCTACCCGGAGATGGCTACACCTTC.